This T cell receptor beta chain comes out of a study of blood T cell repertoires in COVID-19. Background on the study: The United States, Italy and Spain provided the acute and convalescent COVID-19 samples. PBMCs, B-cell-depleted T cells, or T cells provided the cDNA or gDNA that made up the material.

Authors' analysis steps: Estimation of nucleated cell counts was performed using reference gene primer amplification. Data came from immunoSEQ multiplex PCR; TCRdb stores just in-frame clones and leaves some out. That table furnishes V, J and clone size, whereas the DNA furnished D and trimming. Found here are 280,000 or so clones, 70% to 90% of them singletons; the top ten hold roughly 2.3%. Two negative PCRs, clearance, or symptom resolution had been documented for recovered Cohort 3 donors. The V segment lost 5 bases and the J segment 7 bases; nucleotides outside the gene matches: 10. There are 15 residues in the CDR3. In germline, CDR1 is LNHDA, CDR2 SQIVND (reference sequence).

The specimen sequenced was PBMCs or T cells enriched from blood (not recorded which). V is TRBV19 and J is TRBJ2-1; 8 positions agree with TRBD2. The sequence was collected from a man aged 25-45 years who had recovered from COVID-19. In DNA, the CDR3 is TGTGCCAGTAGTCAGCGGGCCGGGGGGGCAAATGAGCAGTTCTTC. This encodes CASSQRAGGANEQFF.